The 27 T cell receptor beta chains listed next were all sequenced from one sample in a study of low-dose radiotherapy and immunotherapy resistance in tumors. With TRAV- and TRBV-specific primers, first-strand cDNA was made, covering the alpha and beta chains. The PCR that amplified TCRs ran for 20 to 25 cycles, relying on a constant-region primer and a V-primer adapter. In TCRdb, the reads were re-called with MiXCR into one record per CDR3 protein. The sample gives roughly 7,300 distinct CDR3 sequences, roughly 84% of which show up once; roughly 6.2% is in the top ten. The receptors shown here come from a human donor with advanced metastatic prostate, ovarian, gallbladder or colorectal cancer (not recorded which). This table probably holds off-target reads from a library built for another chain.

The chain carries TRBV5-6 and TRBJ2-7; D gene unclear. From germline, CDR1 is SGHDT and CDR2 YYEEEE. The CDR3 runs 12 residues. V gave up 0 bases and J gave up 3 bases, with 4 bases separating them. DNA for the CDR3: TGTGCCAGCAGCTTGGCCAGCTACGAGCAGTACTTC. This sequence encodes CASSLASYEQYF.

The gene calls are TRBV13 and TRBJ2-5; possible D gene TRBD2, 6 bases. The germline V and J ends were trimmed by 3 bases and 5 bases, with 13 bases remaining between them. This CDR3 contains 14 residues. CDR1 and CDR2 from the germline V gene are PRHDT and FYEKMQ (reference sequence). The CDR3 bases are TGTGCCAGCAGCTTGTATCCGGGGAGGGAGACCCAGTACTTC. Amino acid sequence: CASSLYPGRETQYF.

V and J are TRBV29-1 and TRBJ2-3; tentative D call: TRBD2 (6 bases). Trimming stripped 3 bases from V and 1 base from J, with 11 bases between. This CDR3 is 14 amino acids long. Germline loops: CDR1 SQVTM, CDR2 ANQGSEA. The CDR3 sequence is CSVDGGSRTDTQYF. The CDR3 bases are TGCAGCGTTGACGGGGGATCGCGCACAGATACGCAGTATTTT.

V gene TRBV12-5 combines with J gene TRBJ2-5; D might be TRBD2 (6 bases). Germline V gives CDR1 LGHNT, CDR2 FRNRAP. Trimming stripped 5 bases from V and 13 bases from J, with 17 bases between. This CDR3 spans 12 amino acids. CDR3 DNA sequence: TGTGCTAGTGGTCCCTCCGGGAGCCCTCCGTACTTC. Encoded protein: CASGPSGSPPYF.

The CDR3 DNA reads TGTGCCAGCAGCCTGCTAGGCAAAGATACGCAGTATTTT. It yields the protein CASSLLGKDTQYF. V gene TRBV3-1 combines with J gene TRBJ2-3; D ambiguous. The V end was cut by 4 bases, the J end by 5 bases, with 10 bases between. Germline V gene lookup returns CDR1 LGHDT and CDR2 YNNKEL (reference sequence). CDR3 size: 13 residues.

The chain carries TRBV14 and TRBJ2-3, with D tentatively TRBD2 (6 bases). V shed 1 base and J shed 0 bases, with 8 bases lying between them. Germline-derived CDR1 and CDR2 are SGHDN and FVKESK. This CDR3 is built from 15 residues. CDR3: CASSQGRGSTDTQYF. The CDR3 DNA reads as TGTGCCAGCAGCCAAGGGAGGGGAAGCACAGATACGCAGTATTTT.

The genes are TRBV6-2 or TRBV6-3 and TRBJ2-3, with a tentative D call TRBD2 (6 bases). The CDR3 is made up of 18 amino acids. Per the germline V gene, CDR1 is MNHEY and CDR2 is SVGEGT. Between the trimmed V and J ends, which lost 2 bases and 2 bases, there was a span of 20 bases. CDR3 DNA: TGTGCCAGCAGTTACCCAACAGAGGGACTCGAACCCACAGATACGCAGTATTTT. Its protein product is CASSYPTEGLEPTDTQYF.

V gene TRBV21-1 combines with J gene TRBJ2-3; TRBD1 reflects the table's D call only, with no check against the DNA. TRBV21-1 is tagged as a pseudogene. The CDR3 has 17 residues. The CDR3 DNA reads as TGTGCCAGCAGCAAAAAGGGGGCAGGGATGGGCACAGATACGCAGTATTTT. This codes for CASSKKGAGMGTDTQYF.

The rearrangement uses TRBV5-1 and TRBJ1-1; 9 nucleotides match TRBD1. Germline V gives CDR1 SGHRS, CDR2 YFSETQ. The length of the CDR3 is 14 residues. The V gene end was trimmed by 3 bases and the J gene end by 10 bases; junction bases not matched to a gene: 10. The CDR3 loop reads CASSSPGQGIRAFF. DNA for the CDR3: TGCGCCAGCAGCTCCCCGGGACAGGGTATTCGAGCTTTCTTT.

The chain combines TRBV11-3 with TRBJ2-2; the D gene is possibly TRBD1 (6 bases). Between the trimmed V and J ends, which lost 5 bases and 6 bases, there was a span of 19 bases. The CDR3 consists of 16 residues. The germline V gene encodes CDR1 SGHNT and CDR2 YENEEA. CDR3 DNA sequence: TGTGCCAGCAGCCCAAACAGGGCTGGGTCACCCGGGGAGCTGTTTTTT. As protein: CASSPNRAGSPGELFF.

The V call is TRBV6-1, the J call TRBJ2-7, with unresolved D. There are 11 residues in the CDR3. Trimming shortened V by 2 bases and J by 2 bases, and 1 base separated the two germline ends. Germline assignment: CDR1 MNHNS and CDR2 SASEGT. The CDR3 loop reads CASSETYEQYF. CDR3 bases: TGTGCCAGCAGTGAAACCTACGAGCAGTACTTC.

The rearrangement uses TRBV3-1 and TRBJ2-1; 9 positions match TRBD2. Trimming took 1 base from V and 6 from J; bases not matched to a gene: 10. This CDR3 comprises 17 residues. In germline, CDR1 is LGHDT, CDR2 YNNKEL (reference sequence). CDR3 region: CASSQVAGVPTGNEQFF. CDR3 bases: TGTGCCAGCAGCCAAGTAGCGGGAGTCCCGACAGGCAATGAGCAGTTCTTC.

The sample holds one count of this clonotype. V gene TRBV2 combines with J gene TRBJ1-3; D perhaps matches TRBD1 (6 bases). The CDR3 has 15 residues. The V gene's germline CDR1 is SNHLY and CDR2 FYNNEI. V lost 4 bases and J 0 bases, leaving 10 bases between the germline ends. The CDR3 loop is CASSAVRGSGNTIYF. For the CDR3, the DNA is TGTGCCAGCAGTGCGGTCAGGGGCTCTGGAAACACCATATATTTT.

The V gene is TRBV5-1, the J gene TRBJ1-1, with D perhaps matching TRBD1 (6 bases). In germline, CDR1 is SGHRS, CDR2 YFSETQ. The V gene lost 4 bases and the J gene lost 5 bases, with 21 bases spanning the gap. This CDR3 region has 16 residues. CDR3 in DNA: TGCGCCAGCAGCCCCGGGGGGGGCATCTATCAGACTGAAGCTTTCTTT. It yields the protein CASSPGGGIYQTEAFF.

The chain has TRBV24-1 and TRBJ2-5, with 12 bases fitting TRBD1. CDR3 length equals 16 residues. Unmatched junction bases numbered 1, after V lost 2 bases and J lost 1 base. The germline CDR1 and CDR2 sequences are KGHDR and SFDVKD. The CDR3 spells CATSDWDRGRQETQYF. CDR3 DNA sequence: TGTGCCACCAGTGATTGGGACAGGGGGCGCCAAGAGACCCAGTACTTC.

This rearrangement joins TRBV27 to TRBJ1-6; D not resolved. The CDR3 consists of 15 residues. V gave up 6 bases and J gave up 4 bases, with 13 bases separating them. Germline V gene sequence: CDR1 MNHEY, CDR2 SMNVEV (reference sequence). The CDR3 DNA follows: TGTGCCAGCAGCCGGACGGGTGCATATAATTCACCCCTCCACTTT. Protein: CASSRTGAYNSPLHF.

The CDR3 DNA is TGTGCCAGCAGCGTAGATGCAGGGGGCGTCATCATCCAAGAGACCCAGTACTTC. Translating gives CASSVDAGGVIIQETQYF. This chain links TRBV9 with TRBJ2-5; 8 bases agree with TRBD1. Per germline, CDR1 SGDLS and CDR2 YYNGEE. This CDR3 comprises 18 residues. J gave up 1 base and V 0 bases, and 11 bases lay outside the gene matches.

The CDR3 DNA reads TGCAGCGTTCGGGCAGGGGAAGTGCAGTACTTC. Residues: CSVRAGEVQYF. The chain uses TRBV29-1 and TRBJ2-7; D perhaps matches TRBD1 (6 bases). Germline V lookup: CDR1 SQVTM, CDR2 ANQGSEA. V was trimmed by 5 bases and J by 9 bases, leaving 14 bases between them. The CDR3 length is 11 residues.

The chain carries TRBV24-1 and TRBJ2-1; D gene uncertain. Germline assignment: CDR1 KGHDR and CDR2 SFDVKD. This CDR3 region has 15 residues. Trimming removed 3 bases from V and 7 bases from J, with 15 bases in between. The CDR3 protein is CATSDARAIGNEQFF. The DNA of the CDR3 is TGTGCCACCAGTGATGCCCGGGCGATAGGGAATGAGCAGTTCTTC.

This clonotype was counted once. CDR3 region: CSARGFTAGGSGNEQFF. As DNA, the CDR3 is TGCAGTGCTAGAGGTTTTACAGCGGGGGGTTCGGGGAATGAGCAGTTCTTC. The J gene is TRBJ2-1, the V gene TRBV20-1; TRBD2 aligns across 9 bases. V shed 1 base and J 7 bases; nucleotides not matched to a gene: 14. Germline values: CDR1 DFQATT, CDR2 SNEGSKA (reference sequence). The length of the CDR3 is 17 residues.

The rearrangement uses TRBV5-6 and TRBJ1-6, with D maybe TRBD1 (5 bases). The germline V gene has CDR1 SGHDT and CDR2 YYEEEE. V was trimmed by 2 bases and J by 14 bases, leaving 17 bases between them. CDR3 length: 14 residues. The CDR3 DNA follows: TGTGCCAGCAGCTTAAGCGCAGGGTCGCCGACCCTCCACTTT. Amino acid sequence: CASSLSAGSPTLHF.

The chain uses TRBV20-1 and TRBJ2-5; D might be TRBD1 or TRBD2, each matching 5 bases. Trimming shortened V by 5 bases and J by 1 base, and 14 bases separated the two germline ends. CDR1 DFQATT and CDR2 SNEGSKA come from the germline V gene (reference sequence). The CDR3 runs to 14 residues. The CDR3 coding sequence is TGCAGTGCTCGGGAAAGACAGTTCCAAGAGACCCAGTACTTC. It translates to CSARERQFQETQYF.

The table lists this clonotype with a few counts. This chain links TRBV29-1 with TRBJ1-1, with TRBD1 as a possible D gene (6 bases). Looked up from germline, CDR1 is SQVTM and CDR2 is ANQGSEA. V shed 4 bases and J shed 1 base, with 13 bases lying between them. This CDR3 spans 14 amino acids. CDR3 in DNA: TGCAGCGTTGCGGGGGGCGCGTCGAACACTGAAGCTTTCTTT. Its translation is CSVAGGASNTEAFF.

The V gene is TRBV14, the J gene TRBJ2-3; the D gene is possibly TRBD1 (5 bases). There are 14 residues in the CDR3. Trimming shortened V by 4 bases and J by 1 base, and 9 bases separated the two germline ends. Per the germline V gene, CDR1 is SGHDN and CDR2 is FVKESK. CDR3 sequence (DNA): TGTGCCAGCAGCCGACCGACAGGCACAGATACGCAGTATTTT. It is translated as CASSRPTGTDTQYF.

Turning to this clonotype: One end of the junction varies from germline; a read error may be responsible. J is TRBJ2-7 and V is TRBV2; weak D call: TRBD2 (5 bases). The CDR3 runs 13 residues. CDR1 is SNHLY, CDR2 FYNNEI, per germline. The CDR3 spells CASSRRADSNPQF. In nucleotides, the CDR3 is TGTGCCAGCAGCAGGCGGGCGGACTCTAATCCCCAGTTC.

J is TRBJ1-5 and V is TRBV6-2 or TRBV6-3; 8 nucleotides line up with TRBD1. Trimming took 0 bases from V and 4 from J; bases not matched to a gene: 5. Germline CDR1 MNHEY, CDR2 SVGEGT. This CDR3 spans 16 amino acids. Here the CDR3 reads CASSYSGQGGNQPQHF. The CDR3 nucleotides read TGTGCCAGCAGTTACTCAGGACAGGGCGGGAATCAGCCCCAGCATTTT.

The chain is built from TRBV18 and TRBJ2-5, with 7 bases that match TRBD2. Germline V gene lookup returns CDR1 KGHSH and CDR2 LQKENI. CDR3 length: 16 amino acids. The ends lost 8 bases at V and 2 bases at J; junction bases unmatched: 14. The CDR3 protein is CASTGLAGVGQETQYF. CDR3 DNA sequence: TGTGCCAGCACGGGACTGGCGGGGGTCGGACAAGAGACCCAGTACTTC.